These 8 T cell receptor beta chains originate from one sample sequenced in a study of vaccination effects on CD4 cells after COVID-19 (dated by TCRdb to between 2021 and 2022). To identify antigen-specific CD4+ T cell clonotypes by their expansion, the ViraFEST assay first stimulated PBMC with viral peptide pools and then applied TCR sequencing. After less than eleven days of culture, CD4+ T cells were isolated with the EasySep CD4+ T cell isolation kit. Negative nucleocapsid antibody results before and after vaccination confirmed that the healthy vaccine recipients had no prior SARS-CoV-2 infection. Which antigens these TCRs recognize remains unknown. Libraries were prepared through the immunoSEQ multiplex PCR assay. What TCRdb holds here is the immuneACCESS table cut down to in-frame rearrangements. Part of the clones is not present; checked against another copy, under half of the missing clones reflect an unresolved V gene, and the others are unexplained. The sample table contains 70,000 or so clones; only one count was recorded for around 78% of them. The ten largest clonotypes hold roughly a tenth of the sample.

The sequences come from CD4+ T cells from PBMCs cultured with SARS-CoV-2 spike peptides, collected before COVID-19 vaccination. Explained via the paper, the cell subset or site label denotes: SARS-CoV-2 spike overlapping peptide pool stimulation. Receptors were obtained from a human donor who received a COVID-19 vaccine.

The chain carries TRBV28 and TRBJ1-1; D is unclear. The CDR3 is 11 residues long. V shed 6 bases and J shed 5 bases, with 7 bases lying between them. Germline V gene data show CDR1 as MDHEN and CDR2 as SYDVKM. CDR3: CASRWRTEAFF. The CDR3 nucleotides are TGTGCCAGCAGATGGAGGACTGAAGCTTTCTTT.

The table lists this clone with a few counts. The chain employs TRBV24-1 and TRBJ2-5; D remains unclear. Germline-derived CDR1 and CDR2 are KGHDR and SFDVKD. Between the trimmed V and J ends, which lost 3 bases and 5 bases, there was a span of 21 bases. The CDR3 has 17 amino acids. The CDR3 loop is CATSDTAPGSRRETQYF. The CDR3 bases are TGTGCCACCAGTGATACCGCCCCCGGTTCTCGAAGGGAGACCCAGTACTTC.

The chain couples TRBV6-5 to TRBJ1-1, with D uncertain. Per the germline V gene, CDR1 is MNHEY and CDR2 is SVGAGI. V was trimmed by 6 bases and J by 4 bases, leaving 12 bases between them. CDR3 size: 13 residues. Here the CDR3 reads CASSRVRSTEAFF. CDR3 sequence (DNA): TGTGCCAGCAGCCGGGTTAGAAGCACTGAAGCTTTCTTT.

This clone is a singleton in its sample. Written as DNA, the CDR3 is TGTGCCAGCAGCTTGGGGGGGAAGGGGGATTCACCCCTCCACTTT. Amino acids: CASSLGGKGDSPLHF. This chain joins TRBV5-4 and TRBJ1-6, with D possibly TRBD1 on 6 matching bases. CDR3 size: 15 residues. The germline gives CDR1 SGHNT, CDR2 YYREEE (reference sequence). Trimming removed 0 bases at V and 8 bases at J, with 12 bases between.

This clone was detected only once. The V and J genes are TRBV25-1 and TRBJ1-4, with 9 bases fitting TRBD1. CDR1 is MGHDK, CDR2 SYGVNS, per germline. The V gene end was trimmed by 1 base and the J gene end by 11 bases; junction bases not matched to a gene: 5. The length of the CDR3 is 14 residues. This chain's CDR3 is CASSESGQGNKLFF. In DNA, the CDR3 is TGTGCCAGCAGTGAATCGGGACAGGGTAATAAACTGTTTTTT.

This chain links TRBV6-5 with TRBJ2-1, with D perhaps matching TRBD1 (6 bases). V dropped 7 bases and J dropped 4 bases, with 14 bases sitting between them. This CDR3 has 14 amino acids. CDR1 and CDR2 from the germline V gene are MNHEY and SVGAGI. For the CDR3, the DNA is TGTGCCAGCATAAATCAGGGGATTTACAATGAGCAGTTCTTC. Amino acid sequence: CASINQGIYNEQFF.

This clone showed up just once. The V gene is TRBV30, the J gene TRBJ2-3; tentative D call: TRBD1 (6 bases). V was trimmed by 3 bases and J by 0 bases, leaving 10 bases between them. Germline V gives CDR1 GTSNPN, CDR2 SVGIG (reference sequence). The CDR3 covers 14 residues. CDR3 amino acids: CAWRRQGSTDTQYF. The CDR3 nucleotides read TGTGCCTGGAGGCGGCAGGGGAGCACAGATACGCAGTATTTT.

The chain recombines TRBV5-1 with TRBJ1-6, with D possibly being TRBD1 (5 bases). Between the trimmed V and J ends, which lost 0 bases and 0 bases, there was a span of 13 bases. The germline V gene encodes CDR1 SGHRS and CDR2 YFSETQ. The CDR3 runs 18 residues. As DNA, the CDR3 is TGCGCCAGCAGCTTGGTTGGAGGGACGAGCTCCTATAATTCACCCCTCCACTTT. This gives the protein CASSLVGGTSSYNSPLHF. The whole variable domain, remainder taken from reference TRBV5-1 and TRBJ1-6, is KAGVTQTPRYLIKTRGQQVTLSCSPISGHRSVSWYQQTPGQGLQFLFEYFSETQRNKGNFPGRFSGRQFSNSRSEMNVSTLELGDSALYLCASSLVGGTSSYNSPLHFGNGTRLTVT.